The 5 T cell receptor beta chains below come from one sample, sequenced in a study of shared clonotypes between healthy human individuals. Assay used: immunoSEQ multiplex PCR; TCRdb lists only in-frame clones, some missing. The sample comprises over a million clones, about 70% of which are singletons, and over 1.3% rests with the top ten. The sequenced sample was memory CD4+ T cells sorted from blood. Described subset: CD45RA-negative fraction. The receptor set was obtained from a man between 18 and 29 years old in good health.

The chain carries TRBV7-2 and TRBJ2-7, with 9 bases that match TRBD2. The V segment lost 3 bases and the J segment 3 bases; nucleotides outside the gene matches: 6. Germline lookup yields CDR1 SGHTA and CDR2 FQGNSA. The CDR3 loop spans 15 amino acids. The CDR3, as DNA: TGTGCCAGCAGCTTTCTCTTTAGCGGGGGCTACGAGCAGTACTTC. It codes for CASSFLFSGGYEQYF. Full variable domain (outside the CDR3, taken from reference TRBV7-2 and TRBJ2-7): GAGVSQSPSNKVTEKGKDVELRCDPISGHTALYWYRQSLGQGLEFLIYFQGNSAPDKSGLPSDRFSAERTGGSVSTLTIQRTQQEDSAVYLCASSFLFSGGYEQYFGPGTRLTVT.

The chain couples TRBV18 to TRBJ1-1; 8 bases are a match to TRBD1. The junction had 3 bases not matched to a gene; V was cut back by 4 bases and J by 5 bases. The CDR3 totals 13 residues. Germline loops: CDR1 KGHSH, CDR2 LQKENI. Here the CDR3 reads CASSLTGETEAFF. The CDR3, as DNA: TGTGCCAGCTCACTGACAGGGGAGACTGAAGCTTTCTTT.

The genes are TRBV7-8 and TRBJ2-5; 11 bases are shared with TRBD2. This CDR3 has 16 amino acids. Trimming took 4 bases from V and 6 from J; bases not matched to a gene: 10. Per germline, CDR1 SGHVS and CDR2 FQNEAQ. The CDR3 loop reads CASSSATSGMLKTQYF. CDR3 coding DNA: TGTGCCAGCAGCTCCGCGACTAGCGGGATGTTGAAGACCCAGTACTTC.

The chain uses TRBV27 and TRBJ2-1; tentatively, D is TRBD1 (5 bases). The ends were cut back, 4 bases at V and 6 bases at J, with 7 bases in the middle. Germline V gives CDR1 MNHEY, CDR2 SMNVEV (reference sequence). This CDR3 comprises 12 residues. CDR3 nucleotide sequence: TGTGCCAGCAGTTCGCAGGGCAATGAGCAGTTCTTC. This sequence encodes CASSSQGNEQFF.

The rearrangement links TRBV7-9 to TRBJ2-5; 7 bases line up with TRBD1. V dropped 4 bases and J dropped 1; count of bases not matched to a gene: 3. Looked up from germline, CDR1 is SEHNR and CDR2 is FQNEAQ (reference sequence). This CDR3 is built from 14 residues. CDR3: CASSSGQLQETQYF. Written as DNA, the CDR3 is TGTGCCAGCAGCTCGGGACAGCTCCAAGAGACCCAGTACTTC.